This T cell receptor beta chain comes out of a study of blood T cell repertoires in COVID-19. Study details: Both acute and convalescent COVID-19 samples were obtained from the United States, Italy and Spain. From T cells, B-cell-depleted T cells, or PBMCs came the material, which was cDNA or gDNA.

Profiled with immunoSEQ multiplex PCR; TCRdb holds only in-frame clones, not every one. The sample carries fewer than 90,000 clones, more than 65% recorded once. The clonotype originates from a man between 50 and 59 years old with acute or convalescent COVID-19. The sequencing input was peripheral blood.

The CDR3 DNA follows: TGTGCCAGCACCAAACGGACAGGGGCATCCTACGAGCAGTACTTC. This codes for CASTKRTGASYEQYF. The V and J genes are TRBV7-9 and TRBJ2-7, with TRBD1 identical over 9 bases. This CDR3 is built from 15 residues. Germline lookup yields CDR1 SEHNR and CDR2 FQNEAQ (reference sequence). J was trimmed by 1 base and V by 7 bases; bases with no gene match: 8.